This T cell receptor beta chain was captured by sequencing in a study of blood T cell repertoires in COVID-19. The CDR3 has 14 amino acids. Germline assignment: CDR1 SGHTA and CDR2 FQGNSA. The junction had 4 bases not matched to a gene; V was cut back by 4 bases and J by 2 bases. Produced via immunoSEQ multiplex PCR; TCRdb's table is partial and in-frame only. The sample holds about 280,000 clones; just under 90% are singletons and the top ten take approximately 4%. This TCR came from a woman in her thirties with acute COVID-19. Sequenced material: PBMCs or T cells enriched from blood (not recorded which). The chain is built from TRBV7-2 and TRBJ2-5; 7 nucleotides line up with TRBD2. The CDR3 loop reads CASSSAGTQETQYF. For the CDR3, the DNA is TGTGCCAGCAGCTCAGCGGGGACTCAAGAGACCCAGTACTTC.